The 5 T cell receptor beta chains reported below all come from one sample, sequenced in a study of identical twins. In TCRdb, the 5' RACE reads were re-called with MiXCR into one record per CDR3 protein. The sample lists hundreds of thousands of distinct CDR3 sequences; under 9.5% were seen once. These data also featured in a second study, about yellow fever vaccine responses in identical twins.

Sequenced input: memory (CD45RO+) T cells sorted from blood. Source of these receptors: a woman younger than 30 in good health.

The CDR3 is CASSIVPGLETQYF. DNA of the CDR3: TGTGCCAGTAGTATAGTTCCGGGTTTGGAGACCCAGTACTTC. This chain uses TRBV19 with TRBJ2-5; D is unresolved. The length of the CDR3 is 14 residues. Germline V gives CDR1 LNHDA, CDR2 SQIVND (reference sequence). Trimming removed 1 base at V and 5 bases at J, with 11 bases between.

With respect to this clonotype: This may be a read error: a much more frequent sequence differs by one nucleotide. The chain employs TRBV29-1 and TRBJ2-5, with D perhaps assigned TRBD1 or TRBD2 (5 bases each). The CDR3 runs to 12 residues. Germline V gene data show CDR1 as SQVTM and CDR2 as ANQGSEA. Trimming cost V 3 bases and J 4 bases, with 9 bases left between them. CDR3 loop: CSVESGGETQYF. The DNA for the CDR3 is TGCAGCGTTGAGAGTGGGGGAGAGACCCAGTACTTC.

This clonotype was found a few times. The CDR3 sequence: CASSEAGPLTGYGYTF. The CDR3, as DNA: TGTGCCAGCAGTGAAGCGGGTCCGCTTACAGGCTATGGCTACACCTTC. This rearrangement joins TRBV6-1 to TRBJ1-2; possible D gene TRBD1, 5 bases. V lost 0 bases, J lost 4 bases, and 15 bases lay in between. CDR3 size: 16 residues. Germline values: CDR1 MNHNS, CDR2 SASEGT.

This clonotype has just one count. The CDR3, as DNA: TGTGCCAGCAGGCGAGCGGGAGCCCTGGAGACCCAGTACTTC. Translating it yields CASRRAGALETQYF. The rearrangement uses TRBV27 and TRBJ2-5; 8 bases are a match to TRBD2. The germline gives CDR1 MNHEY, CDR2 SMNVEV (reference sequence). The length of the CDR3 is 14 residues. J lost 5 bases, V lost 6 bases, and 8 bases had no gene match.

V gene TRBV6-4 combines with J gene TRBJ2-2, with D unclear. Germline lookup yields CDR1 MRHNA and CDR2 SNTAGT. The V end lost 3 bases, the J end lost 5 bases, and 7 bases lay between the germline ends. This CDR3 contains 13 residues. DNA for the CDR3: TGTGCCAGCAGTGAGCGAGAGACCGGGGAGCTGTTTTTT. Its protein product is CASSERETGELFF.